This entry is about one TCR beta chain. CDR3 length: 15 residues. J gave up 11 bases and V 3 bases, and 14 bases lay outside the gene matches. Germline CDR1 and CDR2: ENHRY and SYGVKD. This sample was taken from a study of blood T cell repertoires in COVID-19. Study background: The United States, Italy and Spain supplied acute and convalescent COVID-19 samples. T cells, B-cell-depleted T cells, or PBMCs supplied cDNA or gDNA.

This table comes from immunoSEQ multiplex PCR, and its TCRdb copy is limited to in-frame clones, with some not included. This table holds about 220,000 clones, roughly four fifths found once. The rearrangement uses TRBV10-3 and TRBJ1-2, with TRBD1 matching over 8 bases. This receptor was identified in a woman between 55 and 75 years old with acute or convalescent COVID-19. The specimen was peripheral blood. The CDR3, as DNA: TGTGCCATCAGTGAAGGCCAGGGGGCAACTATGCAATACACCTTC. As protein: CAISEGQGATMQYTF.